What follows are 5 T cell receptor beta chains derived from one specimen sequenced in a study of T cell repertoires in cytomegalovirus infection. These receptors' targets are unknown. Via MiXCR, TCRdb re-called the reads, giving one row per CDR3 protein. The repertoire holds about 920,000 distinct CDR3 sequences, with approximately 31% as singletons. The sample was cultured CD8+ T cells from PBMCs, taken from culture after CMV antigen stimulation. The receptors here all came from a human donor in good health (CMV status not recorded). Some clones in this sample may be carry-over from other donors' samples.

This sequence joins TRBV6-6 and TRBJ2-3, with D unclear. Trimming removed 0 bases at V and 2 bases at J, with 9 bases between. Germline V gene data show CDR1 as MNHNY and CDR2 as SVGAGI (reference sequence). The CDR3 has 15 residues. CDR3 in DNA: TGTGCCAGCAGTTACTCCCTGCAGGACACAGATACGCAGTATTTT. Translated: CASSYSLQDTDTQYF.

On this clonotype: One junction end disagrees with the germline gene, perhaps due to a read error. The V gene is TRBV7-9, the J gene TRBJ1-4; TRBD1 matches at 8 bases. The CDR3 covers 15 residues. The germline V gene has CDR1 SEHNR and CDR2 FQNEAQ (reference sequence). CDR3 sequence: CAIDHRDRTNEELFF. The CDR3 DNA reads as TGTGCCATCGATCACCGGGACAGGACTAATGAAGAACTGTTTTTT. Full variable domain (rest looked up from reference TRBV7-9 and TRBJ1-4): DTGVSQNPRHKITKRGQNVTFRCDPISEHNRLYWYRQTLGQGPEFLTYFQNEAQLEKSRLLSDRFSAERPKGSFSTLEIQRTEQGDSAMYLCAIDHRDRTNEELFFGSGTQLSVL.

The sample holds many counts of this clonotype. The chain has TRBV7-2 and TRBJ2-4; D is perhaps TRBD1 (5 bases). Germline assignment: CDR1 SGHTA and CDR2 FQGNSA. CDR3 length: 18 residues. V lost 5 bases to trimming and J lost 6 bases, with 26 bases between them. The DNA for the CDR3 is TGTGCCAGCAGCATACCCCATGGCGTGGGGCGCCTTGGAAACATTCAGTACTTC. Translation: CASSIPHGVGRLGNIQYF.

Here the CDR3 DNA reads TGTGCCAGCAGTGAAGATCTAGCGGGGGGGTTGAACACCGGGGAGCTGTTTTTT. It specifies CASSEDLAGGLNTGELFF. The rearrangement joins TRBV6-1 to TRBJ2-2, with 12 bases aligning to TRBD2. With V trimmed by 1 base and J by 1 base, 4 bases remained unmatched. Germline lookup yields CDR1 MNHNS and CDR2 SASEGT. The CDR3 loop spans 18 amino acids.

The chain has TRBV27 and TRBJ2-1; TRBD1 matches at 8 bases. Trimming at V came to 3 bases and at J to 7 bases, leaving 8 bases not matched to a gene. Germline values: CDR1 MNHEY, CDR2 SMNVEV (reference sequence). CDR3 length equals 15 residues. This chain's CDR3 is CASSFPRQGMNEQFF. The CDR3 coding sequence is TGTGCCAGCAGTTTCCCCAGACAGGGGATGAATGAGCAGTTCTTC.